These T cell receptor beta chains were read from a single sample in a study of T-cell reconstitution after alpha-beta-depleted transplantation in children. MiXCR was run by TCRdb on the PCR reads, yielding one entry per CDR3 protein. The top ten hold more than 4.5% of the sample, which has 250,000 or so distinct CDR3 sequences, about 24% seen once. The specimen comprised PBMCs, mostly from graft donor cells, sampled 360 days after TCRalphabeta/CD19-depleted stem cell transplant. The origin of the receptors is a female patient aged 2-9 years who had a stem cell transplant for congenital amegakaryocytic thrombocytopenia, so the T cells may come from the graft donor. CDR3s include the opening cysteine and the closing phenylalanine or tryptophan. A D gene is named only where the DNA matches it firmly. Where a row states a size, it is once, few, many or the class of an expanded clone; other rows omit it.

clone_size	v_call	d_call	j_call	cdr3_nt	cdr3_aa
NA	TRBV2	NA	TRBJ1-6	TGTGCCAGCAGTGACTCGGCTTCCGGGACTAGGGGTTCACCCCTCCACTTT	CASSDSASGTRGSPLHF
few	TRBV11-3	NA	TRBJ2-7	TGTGCCAGCAGCTCCCGGGACACGTCCTACGAGCAGTACTTC	CASSSRDTSYEQYF
NA	TRBV29-1	NA	TRBJ2-1	TGCAGCGTTGACGGCGCGCCAGTGGGTGAGCAGTTCTTC	CSVDGAPVGEQFF
few	TRBV24-1	NA	TRBJ2-1	TGTGCCACCGAGGCAGTGTTGGTGTTCTTC	CATEAVLVFF
NA	TRBV18	NA	TRBJ2-3	TGTGCCAGCTCACACTCGCTGGTCCCAGATACGCAGTATTTT	CASSHSLVPDTQYF
NA	TRBV20-1	NA	TRBJ2-7	TGCAGTGCTAGGGGGGCAGGGGGGTCCTACGAGCAGTACTTC	CSARGAGGSYEQYF
NA	TRBV20-1	NA	TRBJ2-7	TGCAGTGCTAGATGGGCAGGGAACTACGAGCAGTACTTC	CSARWAGNYEQYF
few	TRBV4-1	NA	TRBJ2-4	TGCGCCAGCAGCCAAGAACCCCATCTCAGGAATCCCAAAAACATTCAGTACTTC	CASSQEPHLRNPKNIQYF
NA	TRBV5-1	NA	TRBJ2-1	TGCGCCAGCAGCTTGGAACCGACTAACAGGGAAAATGAGCAGTTCTTC	CASSLEPTNRENEQFF
many	TRBV29-1	NA	TRBJ2-1	TGCAGCGTTGGCAGGGACCATCTCGATGAGCAGTTCTTC	CSVGRDHLDEQFF
few	TRBV10-3	NA	TRBJ1-2	TGTGCCACCCGGACAGAAAGTAACTATGGCTACACCTTC	CATRTESNYGYTF
NA	TRBV9	TRBD2	TRBJ2-3	TGTGCCAGCAGCGTAGCTAGCGGGGGGGCAGATACGCAGTATTTT	CASSVASGGADTQYF
few	TRBV3-1	NA	TRBJ1-2	TGTGCCAGCAGCCAAGAGCCGGGGTATGGCTACACCTTC	CASSQEPGYGYTF
few	TRBV2	NA	TRBJ2-2	TGTGCCAGCAGTGGAGGGCGGGGCGTCGGGGAGCTGTTTTTT	CASSGGRGVGELFF
many	TRBV20-1	NA	TRBJ2-7	TGCAGTGCTAGATGGGACGGGGGAAGGTACGAGCAGTACTTC	CSARWDGGRYEQYF
NA	TRBV27	TRBD2	TRBJ2-7	TGTGCCAGCAGTTCCGGACTAGCGGGAGGGCTTGAAAGCGAGCAGTACTTC	CASSSGLAGGLESEQYF
many	TRBV6-1	TRBD1	TRBJ2-3	TGTGCCAGCAGTAGGTGGACAGGCACTTCCACAGATACGCAGTATTTT	CASSRWTGTSTDTQYF
NA	TRBV7-9	NA	TRBJ1-4	TGTGCCAGCAGCTGGGATCTTAAAGGGGGAAAACTGTTTTTT	CASSWDLKGGKLFF
NA	TRBV6-5	TRBD2	TRBJ2-1	TGTGCCAGCAGTTACTTTGGGGGGAGGGCCGGGTTGGGTGAGCAGTTCTTC	CASSYFGGRAGLGEQFF
few	TRBV28	NA	TRBJ2-1	TGTGCCAGCAGGGGACATAGCTCCTACAATGAGCAGTTCTTC	CASRGHSSYNEQFF
NA	TRBV7-8	NA	TRBJ2-7	TGTGCCAGCAGCTTAGCCCCGGGAGACGCCTACGAGCAGTACTTC	CASSLAPGDAYEQYF
NA	TRBV12-3/TRBV12-4	TRBD2	TRBJ2-5	TGTGCCAGCAGACTAGCGGGAGCCTTGGGGGAGACCCAGTACTTC	CASRLAGALGETQYF
many	TRBV12-3/TRBV12-4	NA	TRBJ2-7	TGTGCCAGCAGTTTAAAACCGACCTACGAGCAGTACTTC	CASSLKPTYEQYF
NA	TRBV7-2	NA	TRBJ2-7	TGTGCCAGCAGCCCGAGTCTATCGGGGGTCCACGAGCAGTACTTC	CASSPSLSGVHEQYF
few	TRBV29-1	TRBD2	TRBJ2-1	TGCAGCGTTCTAAACCTAGCGGGGGGGCTCGGCGATGAGCAGTTCTTC	CSVLNLAGGLGDEQFF
NA	TRBV20-1	NA	TRBJ2-7	TGCAGTGCTAGAGATTATTCTAGCAGCTACGAGCAGTACTTC	CSARDYSSSYEQYF
few	TRBV5-1	TRBD1	TRBJ1-2	TGCGCCAGCAGCTTGGCGGACAGGACCTCAAAAGGCAATCGCTACACCTTC	CASSLADRTSKGNRYTF
few	TRBV12-3/TRBV12-4	NA	TRBJ2-5	TGTGCCAGCAGTTCTACTAATGCGGAGACCCAGTACTTC	CASSSTNAETQYF
NA	TRBV14	TRBD1	TRBJ2-3	TGTGCCAGCAGCCCCAAAGGGAACAGGGGAGACGTCCTAGATACGCAGTATTTT	CASSPKGNRGDVLDTQYF
few	TRBV5-6	TRBD1	TRBJ2-7	TGTGCCAGCCGAAAAACAGGGGATTCCGGCGAGCAGTACTTC	CASRKTGDSGEQYF
NA	TRBV3-1	NA	TRBJ2-4	TGTGCCAGCAGCCTTACCTGGTTTGCCAAAAACATTCAGTACTTC	CASSLTWFAKNIQYF
few	TRBV6-1	NA	TRBJ1-3	TGTGCCAGCAGTGATAGCGGCGGAGGCACCATATATTTT	CASSDSGGGTIYF
few	TRBV30	TRBD1	TRBJ1-5	TGTGCCTGGAGGGGACAGGGGGTCGGGCAGCCCCAGCATTTT	CAWRGQGVGQPQHF
NA	TRBV4-1	NA	TRBJ2-3	TGCGCCAGCAGCCAAGATCGGGCGGGACTGAATATCCCCACAGATACGCAGTATTTT	CASSQDRAGLNIPTDTQYF
NA	TRBV24-1	NA	TRBJ1-5	TGTGCCACCAGTGATTATGGTAACAATCAGCCCCAGCATTTT	CATSDYGNNQPQHF
few	TRBV7-9	TRBD1	TRBJ2-1	TGTGCCAGCAGCTTAGAATCACAGGGGTGGGATGAGCAGTTCTTC	CASSLESQGWDEQFF
NA	TRBV5-1	NA	TRBJ2-1	TGCGCCAGCAGCTTGGTAGGTCAGGGCTACAATGAGCAGTTCTTC	CASSLVGQGYNEQFF
few	TRBV5-6	NA	TRBJ1-4	TGTGCCAGCAGCTTAAACAGGGATGAAAAACTGTTTTTT	CASSLNRDEKLFF
few	TRBV9	NA	TRBJ2-3	TGTGCCAGCAGCGTATGGTCGGAAGAGACAGATACGCAGTATTTT	CASSVWSEETDTQYF
few	TRBV20-1	NA	TRBJ2-7	TGCAGTGCTAGAGCCCAGGCCTCCTACGAGCAGTACTTC	CSARAQASYEQYF
few	TRBV20-1	NA	TRBJ2-1	TGCAGTTCCCGGACTTTGGCTCTGGACAATGAGCAGTTCTTC	CSSRTLALDNEQFF
few	TRBV6-1	NA	TRBJ2-2	TGTGCCAGCAGTGTTGGAAGTGCCGGGGAGCTGTTTTTT	CASSVGSAGELFF